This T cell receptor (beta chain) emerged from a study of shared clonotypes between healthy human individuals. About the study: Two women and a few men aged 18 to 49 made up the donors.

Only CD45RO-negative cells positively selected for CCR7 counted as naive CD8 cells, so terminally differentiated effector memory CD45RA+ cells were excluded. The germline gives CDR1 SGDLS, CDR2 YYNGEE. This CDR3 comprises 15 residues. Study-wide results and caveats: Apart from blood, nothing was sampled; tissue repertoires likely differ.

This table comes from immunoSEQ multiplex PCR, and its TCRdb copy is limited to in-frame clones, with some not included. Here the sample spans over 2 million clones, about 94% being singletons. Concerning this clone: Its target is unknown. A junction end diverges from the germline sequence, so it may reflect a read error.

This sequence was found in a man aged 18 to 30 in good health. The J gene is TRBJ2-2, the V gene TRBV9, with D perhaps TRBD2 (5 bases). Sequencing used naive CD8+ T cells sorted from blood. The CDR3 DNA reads TGTGCCAGCAGCGGAGGAGGAGAGAACCCCGGGGAGCTGTTTTTT. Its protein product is CASSGGGENPGELFF.